Shown below are 6 T cell receptor beta chains from a single sample sequenced in a study of CD8+ T cells in alopecia areata. Extracted from the samples, RNA was reverse transcribed into cDNA to serve as the sequencing template. Assay used: immunoSEQ multiplex PCR; TCRdb lists only in-frame clones, some missing. This sample carries a few hundred thousand clones, approximately 72% of them seen once, and the ten largest clones take 0.95% to 1.5%. Treatment meaning: oral pan-JAK inhibitor, 5-10 mg twice daily. The starting material was CD4+ T cells sorted from blood, obtained at approximately week 42, from a patient treated with tofacitinib. The receptor source for this set is a human donor with alopecia areata.

This clone has a handful of counts. The chain links TRBV7-2 to TRBJ1-1; the D is unclear. Trimming removed 5 bases from V and 1 base from J, with 8 bases in between. The germline CDR1 and CDR2 sequences are SGHTA and FQGNSA. The length of the CDR3 is 13 residues. As DNA, the CDR3 is TGTGCCAGCAGCCGACTCCGGAACACTGAAGCTTTCTTT. Its protein is CASSRLRNTEAFF.

CDR3 region: CASRMEGTYGYTF. Written as DNA, the CDR3 is TGTGCCAGCAGAATGGAGGGGACCTATGGCTACACCTTC. V gene TRBV27 combines with J gene TRBJ1-2, with D perhaps matching TRBD1 (5 bases). Trimming removed 6 bases at V and 4 bases at J, with 12 bases between. The germline V gene encodes CDR1 MNHEY and CDR2 SMNVEV (reference sequence). The CDR3 has 13 amino acids.

The rearrangement links TRBV30 to TRBJ1-1; D is perhaps TRBD1 (5 bases). The germline gives CDR1 GTSNPN, CDR2 SVGIG (reference sequence). Deletions cut 6 bases from V and 10 bases from J, with 12 bases between. This CDR3 is 10 amino acids long. CDR3 sequence: CACIGGGAFF. The CDR3 DNA reads as TGTGCCTGCATCGGTGGGGGAGCTTTCTTT. Full variable domain (missing parts from reference TRBV30 and TRBJ1-1): SQTIHQWPATLVQPVGSPLSLECTVEGTSNPNLYWYRQAAGRGLQLLFYSVGIGQISSEVPQNLSASRPQDRQFILSSKKLLLSDSGFYLCACIGGGAFFGQGTRLTVV.

The chain combines TRBV27 with TRBJ1-6, with 8 bases aligning to TRBD1. Germline loops: CDR1 MNHEY, CDR2 SMNVEV (reference sequence). The V and J ends lost 5 bases and 7 bases, in that order; junction bases with no gene match: 19. The CDR3 is 19 residues long. CDR3 in DNA: TGTGCCAGCAGTGCCAGCCGCGGACAGGGATTATCTGGGAATTCACCCCTCCACTTT. It specifies CASSASRGQGLSGNSPLHF.

The chain uses TRBV6-6 and TRBJ1-1; D might be TRBD1 (5 bases). The germline gives CDR1 MNHNY, CDR2 SVGAGI (reference sequence). V was shortened by 4 bases and J by 4 bases, with 13 bases between the two germline ends. The CDR3 sequence is 14 residues long. The CDR3 region has the DNA TGTGCCAGCAGTTGGACCCGGGGGGGCACTGAAGCTTTCTTT. Translation: CASSWTRGGTEAFF.

The J gene is TRBJ1-6, the V gene TRBV7-2, with TRBD1 matching 11 bases. CDR3 length: 18 amino acids. The V segment lost 5 bases and the J segment 0 bases; nucleotides outside the gene matches: 6. The germline gives CDR1 SGHTA, CDR2 FQGNSA. CDR3 nucleotides: TGTGCCAGCAGCCTCCGGGACAGGGGGAGCTCCTATAATTCACCCCTCCACTTT. It codes for CASSLRDRGSSYNSPLHF.